The 14 T cell receptor beta chains reported below all come from one sample, sequenced in a study of T cell changes during pregnancy in multiple sclerosis. Libraries were prepared by immunoSEQ multiplex PCR; TCRdb keeps only in-frame clonotypes and omits some of them. The data hold some 70,000 clones, with more than 90% observed a single time. The sample in question was peripheral blood, obtained after pregnancy. The source is a female donor in good health, enrolled as a control in a pregnancy study.

DNA of the CDR3: TGTGCCAGCAGTCCCGAGAGGGGCTACACCTTC. It yields the protein CASSPERGYTF. V usage is TRBV2 and J usage is TRBJ1-2; D uncertain. Trimming stripped 5 bases from V and 8 bases from J, with 9 bases between. The CDR3 consists of 11 residues. Germline V CDR1 and CDR2: SNHLY, FYNNEI.

V usage is TRBV6-5 and J usage is TRBJ2-7; the D gene is possibly TRBD1 (6 bases). CDR3 length equals 15 residues. The V and J ends lost 2 bases and 2 bases respectively, with 13 bases between them. The germline V gene encodes CDR1 MNHEY and CDR2 SVGAGI. CDR3: CASSYDRTPPYEQYF. DNA of the CDR3: TGTGCCAGCAGTTACGACAGGACCCCCCCCTACGAGCAGTACTTC.

This clone was seen a few times. The chain employs TRBV19 and TRBJ2-5, with 12 positions matching TRBD1. This CDR3 comprises 16 residues. V lost 5 bases and J lost 4; bases outside the gene matches: 8. CDR1 and CDR2 from the germline V gene are LNHDA and SQIVND (reference sequence). The CDR3 DNA reads as TGTGCCAGTAGTGTCCCGCCGGGACAGGGGGCAGAGACCCAGTACTTC. This encodes CASSVPPGQGAETQYF.

V and J are TRBV11-2 and TRBJ2-7; D unresolved. CDR1 and CDR2 (germline): SGHAT, FQNNGV. The CDR3 spans 13 residues. V gave up 3 bases and J gave up 4 bases, with 10 bases separating them. The CDR3 sequence: CASSFDLRYEQYF. CDR3 coding DNA: TGTGCCAGCAGCTTCGACCTGAGGTACGAGCAGTACTTC.

This clone is a singleton in its sample. The chain employs TRBV5-8 and TRBJ2-1; D possibly corresponds to TRBD2 (7 bases). The CDR3 has 16 amino acids. The germline V gene encodes CDR1 SGHTS and CDR2 YDEGEE. The V end lost 1 base, the J end lost 5 bases, and 16 bases lay between the germline ends. DNA for the CDR3: TGTGCCAGCAGCTTGCAGGTGGGCGGGGGCCACAATGAGCAGTTCTTC. Translation: CASSLQVGGGHNEQFF.

There are a few counts of this clone. The CDR3 here is CATSSQADTGELFF. Here the CDR3 DNA reads TGTGCCACCAGCAGTCAGGCAGACACCGGGGAGCTGTTTTTT. The J gene is TRBJ2-2, the V gene TRBV15; D is uncertain. The germline gives CDR1 LNHNV, CDR2 YYDKDF (reference sequence). This CDR3 spans 14 amino acids. Trimming cost V 3 bases and J 3 bases, with 8 bases left between them.

V gene TRBV7-6 combines with J gene TRBJ2-3, with 9 bases aligning to TRBD2. Looked up from germline, CDR1 is SGHVS and CDR2 is FNYEAQ. The J segment lost 8 bases and the V segment lost 2 bases, leaving 14 bases of the junction unmatched. The CDR3 spans 17 residues. The CDR3 loop reads CASSLSELAGNGATQYF. CDR3 nucleotides: TGTGCCAGCAGCTTATCTGAGCTAGCGGGGAATGGGGCTACGCAGTATTTT.

This clone came up once. The rearrangement uses TRBV11-2 and TRBJ2-7, with 7 bases lining up with TRBD2. Germline CDR1 is SGHAT and CDR2 is FQNNGV. The V segment lost 5 bases and the J segment 5 bases; nucleotides outside the gene matches: 12. The CDR3 sequence is 15 residues long. In DNA, the CDR3 is TGTGCCAGCAGCCGGCCAGCGGGGACTTCGAACGAGCAGTACTTC. It yields the protein CASSRPAGTSNEQYF.

The chain joins TRBV5-4 to TRBJ1-3, with D hard to call. The CDR3 sequence is 12 residues long. CDR1 and CDR2 (germline): SGHNT, YYREEE (reference sequence). The V and J ends lost 1 base and 5 bases respectively, with 4 bases between them. The CDR3 is CASSLNRNTIYF. CDR3 nucleotide sequence: TGTGCCAGCAGCTTGAACAGAAACACCATATATTTT.

This clone was seen a single time. This chain joins TRBV30 and TRBJ2-7; 11 bases agree with TRBD2. V trimming: 7 bases; J trimming: 0 bases; junction bases outside the gene matches: 5. Per germline, CDR1 GTSNPN and CDR2 SVGIG (reference sequence). The CDR3 is 14 residues long. This chain's CDR3 is CASGTSGISYEQYF. Here the CDR3 DNA reads TGTGCCTCAGGGACTAGCGGCATCTCCTACGAGCAGTACTTC.

The gene calls are TRBV19 and TRBJ2-1; possible D gene TRBD2, 5 bases. Germline CDR1 is LNHDA and CDR2 is SQIVND (reference sequence). The CDR3 consists of 16 residues. Trimming cost V 5 bases and J 0 bases, with 14 bases left between them. The CDR3, as DNA: TGTGCCAGTAGTGGGTGGGAGACCACCTCCTACAATGAGCAGTTCTTC. It is translated as CASSGWETTSYNEQFF.

V and J are TRBV7-2 and TRBJ1-5; D call uncertain. V dropped 3 bases and J dropped 2 bases, with 8 bases sitting between them. This CDR3 has 14 amino acids. Germline CDR1 is SGHTA and CDR2 is FQGNSA. The CDR3 sequence: CASSFEFRNQPQHF. CDR3 in DNA: TGTGCCAGCAGCTTCGAGTTTCGCAATCAGCCCCAGCATTTT. The whole variable domain, remainder taken from reference TRBV7-2 and TRBJ1-5, is GAGVSQSPSNKVTEKGKDVELRCDPISGHTALYWYRQSLGQGLEFLIYFQGNSAPDKSGLPSDRFSAERTGGSVSTLTIQRTQQEDSAVYLCASSFEFRNQPQHFGDGTRLSIL.

This clone was seen only once. V gene TRBV13 combines with J gene TRBJ2-3, with 8 bases identical to TRBD2. This CDR3 is 15 amino acids long. Germline loops: CDR1 PRHDT, CDR2 FYEKMQ (reference sequence). V shed 5 bases, J shed 7 bases, and the junction held 11 bases outside the gene matches. CDR3 sequence: CASSTQELAVHTQYF. CDR3 DNA sequence: TGTGCCAGCAGCACACAGGAACTAGCGGTGCATACGCAGTATTTT.

V gene TRBV27 combines with J gene TRBJ2-1; maybe TRBD2 (7 bases). CDR1 and CDR2 from the germline V gene are MNHEY and SMNVEV (reference sequence). CDR3 length: 17 residues. V was cut by 0 bases and J by 1 base, with 13 bases left in between. The CDR3 is CASSLSRGRVSYNEQFF. The CDR3 bases are TGTGCCAGCAGTTTATCGAGGGGGAGGGTTTCCTACAATGAGCAGTTCTTC.